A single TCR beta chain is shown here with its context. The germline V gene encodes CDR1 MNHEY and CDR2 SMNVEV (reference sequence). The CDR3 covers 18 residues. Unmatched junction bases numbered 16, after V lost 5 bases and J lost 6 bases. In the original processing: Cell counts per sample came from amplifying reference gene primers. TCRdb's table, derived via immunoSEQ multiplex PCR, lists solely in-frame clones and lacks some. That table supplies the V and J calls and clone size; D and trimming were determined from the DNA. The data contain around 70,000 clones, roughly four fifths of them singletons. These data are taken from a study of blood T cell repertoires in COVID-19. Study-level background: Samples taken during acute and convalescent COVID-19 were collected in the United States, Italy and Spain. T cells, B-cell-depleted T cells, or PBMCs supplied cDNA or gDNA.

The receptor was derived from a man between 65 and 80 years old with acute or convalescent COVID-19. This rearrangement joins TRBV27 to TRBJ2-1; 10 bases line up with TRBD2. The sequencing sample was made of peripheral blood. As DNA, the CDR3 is TGTGCCAGCAGTCCCACCACCCTACTAGCGGGACACGGCAATGAGCAGTTCTTC. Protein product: CASSPTTLLAGHGNEQFF.